A single sample gave rise to the 10 T cell receptor beta chains below, sequenced in a study of cytomegalovirus exposure and HLA in healthy donors. Amplification used 60 Vbeta primers and 13 Jbeta primers. The repertoire was sequenced with immunoSEQ multiplex PCR; TCRdb's copy has only in-frame clones and lacks some. The sample holds roughly 66,000 clones, around 61% seen once. The sample was PBMCs. All receptors derive from a woman between 45 and 65 years old in good health and CMV-seronegative.

This clone has only a few counts. The chain employs TRBV18 and TRBJ2-2; 7 bases map to TRBD2. Germline V lookup: CDR1 KGHSH, CDR2 LQKENI. The CDR3 spans 14 residues. J gave up 5 bases and V 4 bases, and 4 bases lay outside the gene matches. CDR3 nucleotides: TGTGCCAGCTCACTAGCGGGTCAGACCGGGGAGCTGTTTTTT. Its translation is CASSLAGQTGELFF.

This clone occurred a few times. V gene TRBV19 combines with J gene TRBJ2-2; no reliable D call. From germline, CDR1 is LNHDA and CDR2 SQIVND (reference sequence). The CDR3 extends over 15 amino acids. Trimming left V 6 bases short and J 4 bases short, with 15 bases between. The CDR3 loop is CASRISRTFTGELFF. The CDR3, as DNA: TGTGCCAGTAGGATAAGTAGAACTTTCACCGGGGAGCTGTTTTTT.

The chain joins TRBV7-2 to TRBJ2-2; weak D call: TRBD2 (6 bases). Per germline, CDR1 SGHTA and CDR2 FQGNSA. The CDR3 is 16 amino acids. Trimming shortened V by 5 bases and J by 5 bases, and 18 bases separated the two germline ends. CDR3 protein: CASSRSGLIGTGELFF. CDR3 bases: TGTGCCAGCAGCCGTTCCGGACTAATCGGAACCGGGGAGCTGTTTTTT.

The chain is built from TRBV5-1 and TRBJ1-2; D remains unclear. Germline V gene sequence: CDR1 SGHRS, CDR2 YFSETQ. The CDR3 sequence is 14 residues long. V lost 4 bases, J lost 7 bases, and 17 bases lay in between. CDR3 loop: CASSVDTTSGGYTF. In nucleotides, the CDR3 is TGCGCCAGCAGCGTAGACACCACCTCTGGTGGCTACACCTTC. The complete variable domain, with remaining parts taken from reference TRBV5-1 and TRBJ1-2, reads KAGVTQTPRYLIKTRGQQVTLSCSPISGHRSVSWYQQTPGQGLQFLFEYFSETQRNKGNFPGRFSGRQFSNSRSEMNVSTLELGDSALYLCASSVDTTSGGYTFGSGTRLTVV.

The genes are TRBV27 and TRBJ1-4; D possibly corresponds to TRBD1 (6 bases). V lost 5 bases to trimming and J lost 7 bases, with 14 bases between them. This CDR3 has 14 residues. The germline V gene has CDR1 MNHEY and CDR2 SMNVEV (reference sequence). The CDR3 is CASSQQGVREKLFF. DNA of the CDR3: TGTGCCAGCAGTCAACAGGGTGTACGTGAAAAACTGTTTTTT.

V usage is TRBV7-2 and J usage is TRBJ2-3, with 9 bases identical to TRBD2. Germline trimming cut 4 bases from V and 3 bases from J; bases unmatched to any gene: 8. The CDR3 has 16 amino acids. Germline lookup yields CDR1 SGHTA and CDR2 FQGNSA. CDR3 protein: CASSWGSGGETDTQYF. CDR3 bases: TGTGCCAGCAGCTGGGGTAGCGGGGGTGAGACAGATACGCAGTATTTT. Full variable domain (missing parts from reference TRBV7-2 and TRBJ2-3): GAGVSQSPSNKVTEKGKDVELRCDPISGHTALYWYRQSLGQGLEFLIYFQGNSAPDKSGLPSDRFSAERTGGSVSTLTIQRTQQEDSAVYLCASSWGSGGETDTQYFGPGTRLTVL.

The V gene is TRBV11-1, the J gene TRBJ2-1; tentative D call: TRBD1 (5 bases). The germline CDR1 and CDR2 sequences are SGHAT and FQDESV (reference sequence). V lost 5 bases to trimming and J lost 5 bases, with 16 bases between them. The CDR3 length is 15 residues. The CDR3: CASSQAPGQDNEQFF. The CDR3 DNA is TGTGCCAGCAGCCAGGCCCCAGGGCAGGACAATGAGCAGTTCTTC.

The chain uses TRBV5-6 and TRBJ2-5; a weak D match, TRBD2 (6 bases). Per the germline V gene, CDR1 is SGHDT and CDR2 is YYEEEE. The CDR3 sequence is 16 residues long. Deletions cut 2 bases from V and 4 bases from J, with 18 bases between. CDR3 region: CASSFRRGASGETQYF. Here the CDR3 DNA reads TGTGCCAGCAGCTTTAGGAGGGGCGCATCAGGAGAGACCCAGTACTTC.

The CDR3 sequence: CASSRRDRIYEQYF. CDR3 DNA: TGTGCCAGCTCCCGGAGGGACAGAATCTACGAGCAGTACTTC. The genes are TRBV27 and TRBJ2-7; a possible D gene is TRBD1 (7 bases). Trimming pared 8 bases from V and 3 bases from J, leaving 17 bases between. Germline V lookup: CDR1 MNHEY, CDR2 SMNVEV (reference sequence). The CDR3 consists of 14 residues.

This chain uses TRBV5-1 with TRBJ2-7, with D perhaps matching TRBD2 (5 bases). There are 15 residues in the CDR3. V shed 2 bases and J shed 4 bases, with 16 bases lying between them. Germline V CDR1 and CDR2: SGHRS, YFSETQ. CDR3 loop: CASSLGQFSDYEQYF. CDR3 coding DNA: TGCGCCAGCAGCTTAGGCCAATTTAGCGATTACGAGCAGTACTTC.